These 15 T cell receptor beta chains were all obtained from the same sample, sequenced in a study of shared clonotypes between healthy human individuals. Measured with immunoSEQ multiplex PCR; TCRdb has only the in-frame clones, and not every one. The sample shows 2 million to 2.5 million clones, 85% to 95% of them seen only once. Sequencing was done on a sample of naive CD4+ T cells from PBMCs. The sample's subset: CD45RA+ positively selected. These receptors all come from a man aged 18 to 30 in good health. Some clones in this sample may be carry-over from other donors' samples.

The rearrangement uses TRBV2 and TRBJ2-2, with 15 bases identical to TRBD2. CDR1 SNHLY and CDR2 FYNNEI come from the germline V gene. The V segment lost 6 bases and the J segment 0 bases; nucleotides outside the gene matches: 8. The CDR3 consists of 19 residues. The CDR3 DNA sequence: TGTGCCAGCAGGAGGACTAGCGGGAGGGCCCAAGCGAACACCGGGGAGCTGTTTTTT. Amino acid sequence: CASRRTSGRAQANTGELFF.

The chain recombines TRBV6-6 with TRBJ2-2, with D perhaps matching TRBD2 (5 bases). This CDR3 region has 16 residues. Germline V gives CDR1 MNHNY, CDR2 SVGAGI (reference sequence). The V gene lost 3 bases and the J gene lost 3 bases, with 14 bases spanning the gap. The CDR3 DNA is TGTGCCAGCAGTTATCCCACTAGAATGGACACCGGGGAGCTGTTTTTT. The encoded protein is CASSYPTRMDTGELFF.

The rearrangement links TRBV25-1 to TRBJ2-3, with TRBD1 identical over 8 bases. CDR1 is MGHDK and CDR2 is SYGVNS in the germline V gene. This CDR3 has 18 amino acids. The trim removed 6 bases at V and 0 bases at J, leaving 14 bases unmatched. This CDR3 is CASSEGGTGLTSTDTQYF. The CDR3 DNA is TGTGCCAGCAGCGAAGGCGGGACAGGTCTTACTAGCACAGATACGCAGTATTTT.

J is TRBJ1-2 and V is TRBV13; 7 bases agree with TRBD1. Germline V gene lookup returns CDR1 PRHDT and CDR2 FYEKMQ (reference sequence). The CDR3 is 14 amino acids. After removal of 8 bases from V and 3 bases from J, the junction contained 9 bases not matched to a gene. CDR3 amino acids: CASERGREDYGYTF. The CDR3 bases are TGTGCCAGCGAAAGGGGGCGAGAAGACTATGGCTACACCTTC.

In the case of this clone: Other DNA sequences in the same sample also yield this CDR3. CDR3 DNA: TGCGCCAGCAGCTTGGGTAGGGGGCAGGAGACCCAGTACTTC. Translated: CASSLGRGQETQYF. The chain links TRBV5-1 to TRBJ2-5, with 7 nucleotides matching TRBD1. Germline-derived CDR1 and CDR2 are SGHRS and YFSETQ. Trimming removed 0 bases from V and 5 bases from J; junction bases left unmatched: 4. The CDR3 loop spans 14 amino acids.

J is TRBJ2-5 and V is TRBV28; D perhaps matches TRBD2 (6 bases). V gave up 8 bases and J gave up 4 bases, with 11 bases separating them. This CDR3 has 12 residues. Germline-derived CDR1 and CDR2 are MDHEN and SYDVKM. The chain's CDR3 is CASSDYSETQYF. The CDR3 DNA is TGTGCCAGCTCGGACTACTCAGAGACCCAGTACTTC.

The CDR3 region is CASSIGDHVGANVLTF. CDR3 DNA sequence: TGTGCCAGTAGTATAGGAGATCACGTGGGGGCCAACGTCCTGACTTTC. This chain joins TRBV19 and TRBJ2-6; no clear D gene. Germline V gives CDR1 LNHDA, CDR2 SQIVND (reference sequence). This CDR3 has 16 amino acids. V gave up 1 base and J gave up 4 bases, with 11 bases separating them.

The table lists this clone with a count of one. For the CDR3, the DNA is TGTGCCAGCAGTTACTCGATCCTTAGGGGTTACAATGAGCAGTTCTTC. It codes for CASSYSILRGYNEQFF. V usage is TRBV6-5 and J usage is TRBJ2-1; D possibly corresponds to TRBD1 (5 bases). CDR1 is MNHEY and CDR2 is SVGAGI in the germline V gene. The CDR3 is 16 amino acids. V was pared by 0 bases and J by 4 bases, with 13 bases between.

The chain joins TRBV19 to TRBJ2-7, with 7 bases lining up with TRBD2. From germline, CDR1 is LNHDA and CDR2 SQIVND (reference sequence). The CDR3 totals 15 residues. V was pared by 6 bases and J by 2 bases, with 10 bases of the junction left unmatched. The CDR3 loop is CASSSQSAGAYEQYF. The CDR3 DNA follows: TGTGCCAGTAGCTCGCAGTCGGCGGGAGCCTACGAGCAGTACTTC.

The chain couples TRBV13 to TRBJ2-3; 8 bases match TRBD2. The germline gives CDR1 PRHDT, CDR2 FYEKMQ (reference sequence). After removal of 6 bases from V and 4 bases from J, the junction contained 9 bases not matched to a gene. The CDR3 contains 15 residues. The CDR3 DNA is TGTGCCAGCAGACCACCGGGACTAGGACCAGATACGCAGTATTTT. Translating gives CASRPPGLGPDTQYF.

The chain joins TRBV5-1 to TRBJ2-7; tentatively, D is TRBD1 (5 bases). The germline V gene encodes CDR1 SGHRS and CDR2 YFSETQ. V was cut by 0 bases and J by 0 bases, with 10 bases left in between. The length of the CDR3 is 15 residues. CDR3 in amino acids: CASSLGIRGSYEQYF. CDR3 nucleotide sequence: TGCGCCAGCAGCTTGGGAATAAGGGGCTCCTACGAGCAGTACTTC.

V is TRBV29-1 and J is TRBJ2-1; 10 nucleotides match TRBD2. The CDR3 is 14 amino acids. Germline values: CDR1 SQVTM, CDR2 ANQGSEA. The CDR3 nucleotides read TGCAGTTTCTACGGGACTAGCGTTAACAATGAGCAGTTCTTC. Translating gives CSFYGTSVNNEQFF.

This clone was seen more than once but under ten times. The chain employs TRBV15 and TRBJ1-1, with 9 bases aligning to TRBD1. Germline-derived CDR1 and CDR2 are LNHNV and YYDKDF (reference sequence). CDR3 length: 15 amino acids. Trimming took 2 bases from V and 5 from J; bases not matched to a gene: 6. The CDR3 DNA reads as TGTGCCACCAGCAGAAGGACAGGGACAGGGACTGAAGCTTTCTTT. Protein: CATSRRTGTGTEAFF. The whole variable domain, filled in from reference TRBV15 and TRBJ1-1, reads DAMVIQNPRYQVTQFGKPVTLSCSQTLNHNVMYWYQQKSSQAPKLLFHYYDKDFNNEADTPDNFQSRRPNTSFCFLDIRSPGLGDTAMYLCATSRRTGTGTEAFFGQGTRLTVV.

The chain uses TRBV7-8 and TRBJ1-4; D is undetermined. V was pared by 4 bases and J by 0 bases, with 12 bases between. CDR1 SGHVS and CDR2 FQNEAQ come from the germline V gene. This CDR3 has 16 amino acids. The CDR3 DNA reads TGTGCCAGCAGCTATGGCCGACTCCCAACTAATGAAAAACTGTTTTTT. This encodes CASSYGRLPTNEKLFF.

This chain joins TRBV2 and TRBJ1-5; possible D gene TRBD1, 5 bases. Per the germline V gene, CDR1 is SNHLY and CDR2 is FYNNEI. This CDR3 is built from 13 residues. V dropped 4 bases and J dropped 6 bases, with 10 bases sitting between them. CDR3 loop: CASSAGWSQPQHF. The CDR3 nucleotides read TGTGCCAGCAGTGCAGGGTGGAGTCAGCCCCAGCATTTT.